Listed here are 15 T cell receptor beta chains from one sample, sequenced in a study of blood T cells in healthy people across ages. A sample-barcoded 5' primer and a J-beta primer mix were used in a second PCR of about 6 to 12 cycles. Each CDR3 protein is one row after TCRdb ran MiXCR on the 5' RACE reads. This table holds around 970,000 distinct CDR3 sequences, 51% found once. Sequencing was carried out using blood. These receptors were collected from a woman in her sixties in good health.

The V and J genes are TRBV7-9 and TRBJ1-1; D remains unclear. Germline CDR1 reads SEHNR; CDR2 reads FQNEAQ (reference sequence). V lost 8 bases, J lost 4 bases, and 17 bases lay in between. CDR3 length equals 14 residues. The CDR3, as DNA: TGTGCCAGCGTTAATCTTCGCGATCGCACTGAAGCTTTCTTT. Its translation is CASVNLRDRTEAFF.

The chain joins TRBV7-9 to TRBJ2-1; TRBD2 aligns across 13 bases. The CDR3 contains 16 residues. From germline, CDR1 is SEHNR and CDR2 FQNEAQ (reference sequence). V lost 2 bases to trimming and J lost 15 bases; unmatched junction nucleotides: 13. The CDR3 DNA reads TGTGCCAGCAGCTTATTGAGGACTAGCGGGAGTGGTAGCGTGTTCTTC. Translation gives CASSLLRTSGSGSVFF. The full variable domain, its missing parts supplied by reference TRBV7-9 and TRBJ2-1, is DTGVSQNPRHKITKRGQNVTFRCDPISEHNRLYWYRQTLGQGPEFLTYFQNEAQLEKSRLLSDRFSAERPKGSFSTLEIQRTEQGDSAMYLCASSLLRTSGSGSVFFGPGTRLTVL.

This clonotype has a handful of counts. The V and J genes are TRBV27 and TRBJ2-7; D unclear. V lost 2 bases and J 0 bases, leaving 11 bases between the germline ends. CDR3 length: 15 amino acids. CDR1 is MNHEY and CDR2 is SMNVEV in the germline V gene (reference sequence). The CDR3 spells CASSLMAESSYEQYF. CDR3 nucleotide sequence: TGTGCCAGCAGTTTAATGGCGGAAAGCTCCTACGAGCAGTACTTC.

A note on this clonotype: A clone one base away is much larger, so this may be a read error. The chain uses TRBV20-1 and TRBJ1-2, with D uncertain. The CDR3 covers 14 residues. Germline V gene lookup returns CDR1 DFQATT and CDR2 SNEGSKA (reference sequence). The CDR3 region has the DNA TGCGGTGCACAGACTCACAAGGCCGCTTATGGCTACACCTTC. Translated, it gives CGAQTHKAAYGYTF.

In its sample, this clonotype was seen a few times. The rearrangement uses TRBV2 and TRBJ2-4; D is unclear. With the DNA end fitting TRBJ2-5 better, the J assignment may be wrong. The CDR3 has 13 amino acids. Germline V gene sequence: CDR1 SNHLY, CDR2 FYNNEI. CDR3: CASRGIFGGTQYF. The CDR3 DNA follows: TGTGCCAGCAGAGGGATATTTGGTGGGACCCAGTACTTC.

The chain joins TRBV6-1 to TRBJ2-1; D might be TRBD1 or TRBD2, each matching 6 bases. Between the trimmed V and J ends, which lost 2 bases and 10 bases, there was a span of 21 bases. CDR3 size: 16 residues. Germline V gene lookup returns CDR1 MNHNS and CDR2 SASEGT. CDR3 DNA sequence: TGTGCCAGCAGTGAACTGATTCGGGGGAGTACAGGGGAGCAGTTCTTC. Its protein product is CASSELIRGSTGEQFF.

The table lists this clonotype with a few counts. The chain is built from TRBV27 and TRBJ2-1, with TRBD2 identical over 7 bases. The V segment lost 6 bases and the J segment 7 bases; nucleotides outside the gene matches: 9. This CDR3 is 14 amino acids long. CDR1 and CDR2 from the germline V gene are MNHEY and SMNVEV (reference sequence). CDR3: CASSRDYAGNEQFF. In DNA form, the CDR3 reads TGTGCCAGCAGCCGGGACTATGCGGGAAATGAGCAGTTCTTC.

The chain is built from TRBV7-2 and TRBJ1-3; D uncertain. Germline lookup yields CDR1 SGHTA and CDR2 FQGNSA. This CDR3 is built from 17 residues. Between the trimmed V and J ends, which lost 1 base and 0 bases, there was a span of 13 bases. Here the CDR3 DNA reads TGTGCCAGCAGCTTAGGAGGGTGGGAACTCTCTGGAAACACCATATATTTT. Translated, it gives CASSLGGWELSGNTIYF.

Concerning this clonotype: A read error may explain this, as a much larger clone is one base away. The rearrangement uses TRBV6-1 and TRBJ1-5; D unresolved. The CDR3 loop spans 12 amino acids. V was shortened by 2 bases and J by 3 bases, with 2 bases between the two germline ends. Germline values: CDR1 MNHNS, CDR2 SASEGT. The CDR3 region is CASSETNQPQHF. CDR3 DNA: TGTGCCAGCAGTGAAACCAATCAGCCCCAGCATTTT.

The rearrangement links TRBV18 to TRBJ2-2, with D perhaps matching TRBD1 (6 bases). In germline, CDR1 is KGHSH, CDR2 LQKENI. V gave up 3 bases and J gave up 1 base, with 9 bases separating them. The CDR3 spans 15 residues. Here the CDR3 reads CASSPDRKNTGELFF. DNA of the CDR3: TGTGCCAGCTCACCCGACAGGAAGAACACCGGGGAGCTGTTTTTT.

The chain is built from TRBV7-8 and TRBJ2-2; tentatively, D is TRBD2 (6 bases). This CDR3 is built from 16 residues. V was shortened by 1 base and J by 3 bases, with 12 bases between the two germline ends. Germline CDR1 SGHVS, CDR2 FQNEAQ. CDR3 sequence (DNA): TGTGCCAGCAGCTTAGGCCAAACGGGAGACACCGGGGAGCTGTTTTTT. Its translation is CASSLGQTGDTGELFF. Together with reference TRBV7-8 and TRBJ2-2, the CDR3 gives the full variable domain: GAGVSQSPRYKVAKRGQDVALRCDPISGHVSLFWYQQALGQGPEFLTYFQNEAQLDKSGLPSDRFFAERPEGSVSTLKIQRTQQEDSAVYLCASSLGQTGDTGELFFGEGSRLTVL.

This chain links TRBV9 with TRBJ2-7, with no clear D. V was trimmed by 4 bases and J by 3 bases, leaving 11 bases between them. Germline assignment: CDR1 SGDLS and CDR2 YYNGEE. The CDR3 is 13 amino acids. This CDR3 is CASSPRGFYEQYF. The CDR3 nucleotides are TGTGCCAGCAGCCCACGAGGATTCTACGAGCAGTACTTC. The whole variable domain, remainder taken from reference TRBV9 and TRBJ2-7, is DSGVTQTPKHLITATGQRVTLRCSPRSGDLSVYWYQQSLDQGLQFLIQYYNGEERAKGNILERFSAQQFPDLHSELNLSSLELGDSALYFCASSPRGFYEQYFGPGTRLTVT.

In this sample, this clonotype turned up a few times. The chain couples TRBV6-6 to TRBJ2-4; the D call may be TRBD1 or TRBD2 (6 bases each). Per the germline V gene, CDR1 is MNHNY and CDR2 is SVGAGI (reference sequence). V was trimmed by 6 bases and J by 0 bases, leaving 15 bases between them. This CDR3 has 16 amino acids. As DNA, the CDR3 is TGTGCCAGCAGGTCGGGGGCTGACTTAGCCAAAAACATTCAGTACTTC. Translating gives CASRSGADLAKNIQYF.

CDR3 region: CSVDGTGDPGEYEQYF. CDR3 in DNA: TGCAGCGTTGATGGGACAGGGGACCCCGGGGAATACGAGCAGTACTTC. J is TRBJ2-7 and V is TRBV29-1; 10 positions agree with TRBD1. Germline V lookup: CDR1 SQVTM, CDR2 ANQGSEA. V dropped 3 bases and J dropped 4; count of bases not matched to a gene: 12. The CDR3 extends over 16 amino acids.

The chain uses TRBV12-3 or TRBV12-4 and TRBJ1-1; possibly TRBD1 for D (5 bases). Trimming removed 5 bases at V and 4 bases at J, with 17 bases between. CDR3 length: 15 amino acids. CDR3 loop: CASSLTGDWGTEAFF. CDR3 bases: TGTGCCAGCAGTCTCACAGGAGACTGGGGCACTGAAGCTTTCTTT.